The text below deals with one T cell receptor beta chain. This entry is derived from a study of blood T cell repertoires in COVID-19. Only in-frame clones appear in the TCRdb table, and some are missing; sequencing was by immunoSEQ multiplex PCR. This table holds 130,000 to 150,000 clones, about 85% found once. The CDR3 extends over 14 amino acids. Germline CDR1 LGHDT, CDR2 YNNKEL (reference sequence). V lost 2 bases to trimming and J lost 4 bases, with 10 bases between them. This TCR was recovered from a human donor with acute or convalescent COVID-19. The donor label of this sample is uncertain. Sequencing was performed on peripheral blood. The chain couples TRBV3-1 (or the pseudogene TRBV3-2) to TRBJ2-3; perhaps TRBD1 as D (5 bases). CDR3 sequence reads: CASSQTNRPDTQYF. The CDR3 region has the DNA TGTGCCAGCAGCCAAACTAACAGGCCAGATACGCAGTATTTT.